Sequencing of this TCR beta chain was carried out in a study of cytomegalovirus exposure and HLA in healthy donors. This clone was seen just once. Generated by immunoSEQ multiplex PCR, the TCRdb table keeps only in-frame clones and is missing some. Found here are under 150,000 clones, just under 85% of them singletons; the top ten hold 1.4%. This TCR was recovered from a woman in her 30s in good health and CMV-seronegative. Material: PBMCs.

In DNA form, the CDR3 reads TGTGCCACCAGCAGAGATTTTGCGGGGGGCGCTCCCTACTCTGGGGCCAACGTCCTGACTTTC. Its translation: CATSRDFAGGAPYSGANVLTF. This chain uses TRBV15 with TRBJ2-6; 8 positions agree with TRBD2. Germline V gene data show CDR1 as LNHNV and CDR2 as YYDKDF (reference sequence). This CDR3 is built from 21 residues. The V segment lost 0 bases and the J segment 0 bases; nucleotides outside the gene matches: 13.